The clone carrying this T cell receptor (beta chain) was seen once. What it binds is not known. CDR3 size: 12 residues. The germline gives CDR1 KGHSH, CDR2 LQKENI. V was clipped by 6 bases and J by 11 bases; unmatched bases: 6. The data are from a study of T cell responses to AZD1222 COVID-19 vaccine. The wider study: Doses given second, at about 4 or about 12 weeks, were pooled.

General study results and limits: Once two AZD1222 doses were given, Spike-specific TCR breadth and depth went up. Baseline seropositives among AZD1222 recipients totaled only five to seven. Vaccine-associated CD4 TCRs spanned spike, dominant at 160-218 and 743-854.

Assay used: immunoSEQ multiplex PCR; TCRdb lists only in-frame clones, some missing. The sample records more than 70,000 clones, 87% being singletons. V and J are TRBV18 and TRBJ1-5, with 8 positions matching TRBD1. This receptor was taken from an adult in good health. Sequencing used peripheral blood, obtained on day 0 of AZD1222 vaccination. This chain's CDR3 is CASSLDREAQHF. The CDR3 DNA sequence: TGTGCCAGCTCCCTGGACAGGGAGGCCCAGCATTTT.